Included here is one TCR beta chain sequence, with context. What it binds is not known. The sample belongs to a study of T cells in Graves' hyperthyroidism and ophthalmopathy. Regarding the study as a whole: Most clonotypes expanded in the thyroid (above 0.001) were also present in blood.

CDR3 length equals 13 residues. Germline V gene lookup returns CDR1 LGHDT and CDR2 YNNKEL (reference sequence). Deletions cut 1 base from V and 5 bases from J, with 5 bases between. Uncontrolled infection, other autoimmune disease, pregnancy and lactation each barred patients from inclusion. The diagnoses drew upon clinical symptoms, serum thyroxine and TRAb, thyroid ultrasound and orbital computed tomography. Amplified TCR beta CDR3 regions derived from RNA transcripts. First-round RT-PCR with HTBI primers amplified the TCR CDR3 region. A single record per CDR3 protein comes from TCRdb applying MiXCR to the multiplex PCR reads. The table has 250,000 to 400,000 distinct CDR3 sequences, about an eighth seen once.

The clonotype comes from a woman aged 40 to 49 with Graves' ophthalmopathy. The source material was blood. The chain joins TRBV3-1 to TRBJ2-2, with D unresolved. CDR3 residues: CASSQAVTGELFF. The CDR3 DNA reads as TGTGCCAGCAGCCAAGCCGTAACCGGGGAGCTGTTTTTT.